One sample yielded the 17 T cell receptor beta chains listed below, sequenced in a study of T cells in Graves' hyperthyroidism and ophthalmopathy. The source material, RNA transcripts, was used to amplify TCR beta CDR3 regions. Using the HTBI primer set, a first-round RT-PCR was run on the TCR CDR3. One entry per CDR3 protein results from TCRdb running MiXCR on the multiplex PCR reads. This sample has hundreds of thousands of distinct CDR3 sequences, with 20% to 25% found just once. Sequenced input: blood. These receptors were taken from a man aged 30 to 39 with Graves' ophthalmopathy.

This clonotype was seen ten or more times. The V call is TRBV7-2, the J call TRBJ2-4; the D gene is possibly TRBD1 (5 bases). The V gene's germline CDR1 is SGHTA and CDR2 FQGNSA. The CDR3 contains 17 residues. V shed 1 base and J shed 4 bases, with 17 bases lying between them. For the CDR3, the DNA is TGTGCCAGCAGCTTAGGTAGGGGTGGTCCATCGAAAAACATTCAGTACTTC. The encoded protein is CASSLGRGGPSKNIQYF.

This rearrangement joins TRBV5-1 to TRBJ2-1, with TRBD2 matching 7 bases. From germline, CDR1 is SGHRS and CDR2 YFSETQ. The CDR3 is made up of 14 amino acids. Unmatched junction bases numbered 11, after V lost 4 bases and J lost 10 bases. CDR3 bases: TGCGCCAGCAGCCCGGGACTAACTAGGGAGGAGCAGTTCTTC. Its translation is CASSPGLTREEQFF.

V gene TRBV5-1 combines with J gene TRBJ2-1, with 10 bases aligning to TRBD2. Germline CDR1 reads SGHRS; CDR2 reads YFSETQ. V dropped 4 bases and J dropped 9; count of bases not matched to a gene: 13. The length of the CDR3 is 16 residues. The CDR3: CASSLNTGTSDAEQFF. CDR3 nucleotide sequence: TGCGCCAGCAGCCTAAACACCGGGACTAGCGATGCTGAGCAGTTCTTC.

This clonotype was recorded many times. J is TRBJ2-7 and V is TRBV6-1; 10 bases map to TRBD2. There are 15 residues in the CDR3. The germline V gene encodes CDR1 MNHNS and CDR2 SASEGT. V gave up 2 bases and J gave up 5 bases; unmatched junction bases: 6. The CDR3 region is CASSELTSGNDEQYF. The CDR3 region has the DNA TGTGCCAGCAGTGAACTCACTAGCGGGAACGACGAGCAGTACTTC.

This clonotype occurred many times. The chain carries TRBV7-2 and TRBJ2-3; 8 nucleotides align to TRBD1. V trimming: 5 bases; J trimming: 2 bases; junction bases outside the gene matches: 12. The CDR3 totals 17 residues. Germline V gene sequence: CDR1 SGHTA, CDR2 FQGNSA. As DNA, the CDR3 is TGTGCCAGCAGCCGGACAGGGAGGTCGCGGGACACAGATACGCAGTATTTT. As protein: CASSRTGRSRDTDTQYF.

The CDR3 spells CASSYRIYNSPLHF. CDR3 nucleotides: TGTGCCAGCAGCTACAGGATCTATAATTCACCCCTCCACTTT. This rearrangement joins TRBV5-6 to TRBJ1-6, with a possible D match to TRBD1 (5 bases). The V end lost 3 bases, the J end lost 3 bases, and 7 bases lay between the germline ends. The CDR3 is made up of 14 amino acids. CDR1 is SGHDT and CDR2 is YYEEEE in the germline V gene.

This clonotype was observed at least ten times. V gene TRBV11-2 combines with J gene TRBJ2-5, with D perhaps TRBD2 (6 bases). The germline V and J ends were trimmed by 6 bases and 5 bases, with 10 bases remaining between them. In germline, CDR1 is SGHAT, CDR2 FQNNGV. This CDR3 region has 12 residues. Here the CDR3 DNA reads TGTGCCAGCAGGGGGGGAACGGAGACCCAGTACTTC. It codes for CASRGGTETQYF. Full variable domain (remainder filled in from reference TRBV11-2 and TRBJ2-5): EAGVAQSPRYKIIEKRQSVAFWCNPISGHATLYWYQQILGQGPKLLIQFQNNGVVDDSQLPKDRFSAERLKGVDSTLKIQPAKLEDSAVYLCASRGGTETQYFGPGTRLLVL.

This clonotype was recorded many times. The CDR3 DNA reads as TGCGCCAGCAGCCCCGGGGGCAGGGTTCCCTACGAGCAGTACTTC. Its protein is CASSPGGRVPYEQYF. V and J are TRBV5-1 and TRBJ2-7; perhaps D is TRBD1 or TRBD2 (6 bases each). V lost 4 bases and J 2 bases, leaving 16 bases between the germline ends. Germline-derived CDR1 and CDR2 are SGHRS and YFSETQ. The CDR3 loop spans 15 amino acids.

This clonotype was observed many times. This rearrangement joins TRBV15 to TRBJ2-3, with D possibly TRBD1 on 6 matching bases. V lost 5 bases to trimming and J lost 5 bases, with 11 bases between them. Germline values: CDR1 LNHNV, CDR2 YYDKDF (reference sequence). CDR3 length equals 13 residues. The CDR3 loop is CATSGKGGDTQYF. Here the CDR3 DNA reads TGTGCCACCAGCGGAAAAGGGGGAGATACGCAGTATTTT.

The V and J genes are TRBV10-3 and TRBJ1-5; tentatively, D is TRBD1 (5 bases). CDR1 is ENHRY and CDR2 is SYGVKD in the germline V gene. The V gene lost 6 bases and the J gene lost 8 bases, with 14 bases spanning the gap. The CDR3 loop spans 13 amino acids. The CDR3 spells CAIRKSEGEPQHF. The CDR3 nucleotides read TGTGCCATCAGGAAATCCGAAGGGGAGCCCCAGCATTTT.

At least ten counts were recorded for this clonotype. The rearrangement links TRBV7-9 to TRBJ2-1, with a tentative D call TRBD2 (6 bases). The V end was cut by 7 bases, the J end by 0 bases, with 13 bases between. Germline V gene lookup returns CDR1 SEHNR and CDR2 FQNEAQ (reference sequence). The CDR3 is 15 amino acids. CDR3 sequence reads: CASKGLATSYNEQFF. The DNA of the CDR3 is TGTGCCAGCAAAGGGCTAGCGACCTCCTACAATGAGCAGTTCTTC. The variable domain in full, with the rest retrieved from reference TRBV7-9 and TRBJ2-1, is DTGVSQNPRHKITKRGQNVTFRCDPISEHNRLYWYRQTLGQGPEFLTYFQNEAQLEKSRLLSDRFSAERPKGSFSTLEIQRTEQGDSAMYLCASKGLATSYNEQFFGPGTRLTVL.

At least ten counts were recorded for this clonotype. This sequence joins TRBV3-1 and TRBJ2-7, with TRBD2 matching 8 bases. The CDR3 is 16 amino acids. Germline lookup yields CDR1 LGHDT and CDR2 YNNKEL (reference sequence). V shed 0 bases and J 3 bases; nucleotides not matched to a gene: 7. CDR3 sequence: CASSQDRLAGHYEQYF. The CDR3 bases are TGTGCCAGCAGCCAAGACAGGCTAGCGGGTCACTACGAGCAGTACTTC.

V is TRBV28 and J is TRBJ1-5; TRBD1 aligns across 7 bases. The V segment lost 7 bases and the J segment 6 bases; nucleotides outside the gene matches: 3. Germline CDR1 is MDHEN and CDR2 is SYDVKM. The CDR3 is 12 amino acids. Written as DNA, the CDR3 is TGTGCCAGCAAGACAGGGACTCAGCCCCAGCATTTT. Residues: CASKTGTQPQHF.

This clonotype occurred many times. The chain uses TRBV28 and TRBJ1-2; D gene uncertain. The V gene's germline CDR1 is MDHEN and CDR2 SYDVKM. V shed 2 bases and J shed 2 bases, with 9 bases lying between them. The CDR3 loop spans 14 amino acids. The CDR3 DNA is TGTGCCAGCAGTTTAGGACTGGCCAACTATGGCTACACCTTC. Protein sequence: CASSLGLANYGYTF.

This clonotype was picked up many times. V usage is TRBV5-1 and J usage is TRBJ2-3; 8 positions match TRBD1. With 1 base clipped from V and 6 bases from J, the junction kept 4 bases outside the gene matches. This CDR3 has 14 amino acids. The V gene's germline CDR1 is SGHRS and CDR2 YFSETQ. CDR3 sequence reads: CASSLSRGQDTQYF. CDR3 DNA sequence: TGCGCCAGCAGCTTGTCCAGGGGGCAGGATACGCAGTATTTT.

This clonotype was counted only a few times. This sequence may be a read error, since a much larger clone differs from it by one base. The chain couples TRBV11-2 to TRBJ2-1; 7 positions match TRBD2. In germline, CDR1 is SGHAT, CDR2 FQNNGV. The length of the CDR3 is 15 residues. CDR3 amino acids: CASSWSRGSGNGQFF. In nucleotides, the CDR3 is TGTGCCAGCAGCTGGTCGCGGGGGAGCGGCAATGGGCAGTTCTTC.

The rearrangement links TRBV6-1 to TRBJ2-1; unclear D gene. CDR1 and CDR2 from the germline V gene are MNHNS and SASEGT. This CDR3 has 15 residues. V lost 5 bases and J 5 bases, leaving 16 bases between the germline ends. This CDR3 is CASSPRLPRHNEQFF. Here the CDR3 DNA reads TGTGCCAGCAGTCCCAGACTCCCGCGGCACAATGAGCAGTTCTTC.